This is a list of T cell receptor beta chains from one sample in a study of CD8 T cells in ankylosing spondylitis. Via MiXCR, TCRdb re-called the 5' RACE reads, giving one row per CDR3 protein. The repertoire includes 150,000 to 200,000 distinct CDR3 sequences, about 18% of them detected once, and 7.8% sits in the top ten. Sequencing was performed on blood, either unsorted or a sorted T cell fraction (not recorded which). The receptors were sampled from a male donor with ankylosing spondylitis or in good health (not recorded which). Both conserved end residues are part of each CDR3. The D gene is left open where the match is weak. Clone size is not always given. Where it is, it says once, few, many or a class for expanded clones.

V gene	J gene	clone size	D gene	CDR3 protein	CDR3 DNA
TRBV12-3/TRBV12-4	TRBJ2-5	-	TRBD2	CTSSPTAGGVVRGETQYF	TGTACCAGCAGTCCAACCGCGGGAGGGGTCGTAAGGGGAGAGACCCAGTACTTC
TRBV5-1	TRBJ1-5	few	-	CASSLSYNQPQHF	TGCGCCAGCAGCTTGTCCTACAATCAGCCCCAGCATTTT
TRBV20-1	TRBJ1-4	many	-	CSARDPLINNEKLFF	TGCAGTGCTAGAGATCCGCTCATTAATAATGAAAAACTGTTTTTT
TRBV11-3	TRBJ2-2	-	-	CASSLGHRPSGELFF	TGTGCCAGCAGCCTTGGACATAGGCCTTCCGGGGAGCTGTTTTTT
TRBV4-2	TRBJ2-5	-	TRBD2	CASSQGLAGGETQNF	TGTGCCAGCAGCCAAGGGCTAGCGGGCGGGGAGACCCAGAACTTC
TRBV28	TRBJ1-1	-	TRBD1	CASSLSMGTANTEAFF	TGTGCCAGCAGTTTGTCCATGGGGACAGCGAACACTGAAGCTTTCTTT
TRBV5-1	TRBJ2-2	many	-	CASSLELVTGELFF	TGCGCCAGCAGCTTGGAGCTAGTCACCGGGGAGCTGTTTTTT
TRBV20-1	TRBJ2-1	many	-	CSAVTAGRQFF	TGCAGTGCCGTTACAGCGGGCCGGCAGTTCTTC
TRBV5-4	TRBJ2-2	many	-	CASSLASRGDTGELFF	TGTGCCAGCAGCTTGGCCTCCAGGGGGGACACCGGGGAGCTGTTTTTT
TRBV7-2	TRBJ1-3	-	-	CASSGRGSSGNTIYF	TGTGCCAGCAGCGGGAGGGGTAGCTCTGGAAACACCATATATTTT
TRBV28	TRBJ1-1	few	-	CASSPTGRVNTEAFF	TGTGCCAGCAGTCCAACCGGCAGGGTGAACACTGAAGCTTTCTTT
TRBV2	TRBJ2-3	many	-	CASSVVHTQYF	TGTGCCAGTAGCGTCGTCCATACGCAGTATTTT
TRBV20-1	TRBJ1-5	many	-	CSASRSGTSQPQHF	TGCAGTGCTTCCCGGTCCGGGACAAGTCAGCCCCAGCATTTT
TRBV7-4	TRBJ2-5	few	TRBD2	CASSFYEREVETQYF	TGTGCCAGCAGCTTTTATGAGCGGGAGGTAGAGACCCAGTACTTC
TRBV29-1	TRBJ2-1	-	TRBD2	CSVDRSGSYNEQFF	TGCAGCGTTGACCGGAGCGGGAGTTACAATGAGCAGTTCTTC
TRBV29-1	TRBJ1-5	-	TRBD1	CSAGDRGGQPQHF	TGCAGCGCCGGGGACAGGGGAGGACAGCCCCAGCATTTT